This entry features one T cell receptor beta chain sequence. The data belong to a study of blood T cell repertoires in COVID-19. Participant ages covered about 18 to 89 years across about two dozen US areas. Which cohort a participant joined came from the clinical history participants gave. The CDR3 extends over 13 amino acids. V was pared by 4 bases and J by 7 bases, with 4 bases of the junction left unmatched. Germline V gene sequence: CDR1 SGHRS, CDR2 YFSETQ. TCRdb's table, derived via immunoSEQ multiplex PCR, lists solely in-frame clones and lacks some. The data show some 190,000 clones, under 80% seen once.

The receptor was isolated from a woman aged 50 to 60 with acute COVID-19. The specimen sequenced was PBMCs or T cells enriched from blood (not recorded which). This chain connects TRBV5-1 to TRBJ2-1; 8 bases align to TRBD1. The CDR3 DNA reads TGCGCCAGCAGCAAGGACAGGGTAAATGAGCAGTTCTTC. Its translation: CASSKDRVNEQFF.